This T cell receptor beta chain comes out of a study of T cell responses to AZD1222 COVID-19 vaccine. TCRdb's table, derived via immunoSEQ multiplex PCR, lists solely in-frame clones and lacks some. Of around 100,000 clones listed, about 80% were seen once; the top ten hold around 9.9%. The source is an adult in good health. This specimen consisted of peripheral blood, obtained on day 0 of AZD1222 vaccination.

CDR3 amino acids: CASRSGTASYGYTF. CDR3 bases: TGTGCCAGCAGGTCTGGGACCGCGTCCTATGGCTACACCTTC. This chain joins TRBV3-1 (or the pseudogene TRBV3-2) and TRBJ1-2; TRBD1 might be the D (5 bases). The CDR3 is 14 amino acids. V was trimmed by 6 bases and J by 4 bases, leaving 15 bases between them. Germline values: CDR1 LGHDT, CDR2 YNNKEL (reference sequence).